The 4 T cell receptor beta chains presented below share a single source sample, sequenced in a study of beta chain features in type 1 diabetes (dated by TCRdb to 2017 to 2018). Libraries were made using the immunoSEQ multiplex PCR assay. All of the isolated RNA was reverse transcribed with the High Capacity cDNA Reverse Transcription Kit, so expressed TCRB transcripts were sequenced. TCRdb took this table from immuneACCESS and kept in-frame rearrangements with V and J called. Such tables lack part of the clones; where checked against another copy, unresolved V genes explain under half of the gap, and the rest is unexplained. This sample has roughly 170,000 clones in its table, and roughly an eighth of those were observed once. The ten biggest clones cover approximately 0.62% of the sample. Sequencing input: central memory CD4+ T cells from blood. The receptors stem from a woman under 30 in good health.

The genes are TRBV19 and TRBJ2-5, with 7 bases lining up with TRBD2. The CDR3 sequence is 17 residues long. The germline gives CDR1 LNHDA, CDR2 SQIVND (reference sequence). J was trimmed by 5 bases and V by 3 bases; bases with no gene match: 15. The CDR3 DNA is TGTGCCAGTAGTATTCGAGCTAGCGGACCCTCGGGGGAGACCCAGTACTTC. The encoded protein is CASSIRASGPSGETQYF.

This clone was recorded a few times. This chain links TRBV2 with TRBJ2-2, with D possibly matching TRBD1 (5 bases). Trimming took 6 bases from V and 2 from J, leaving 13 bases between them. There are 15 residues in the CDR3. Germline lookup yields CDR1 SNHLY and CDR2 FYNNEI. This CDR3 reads CASRQLRVNTGELFF. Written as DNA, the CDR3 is TGTGCCAGCAGGCAGCTCAGGGTTAACACCGGGGAGCTGTTTTTT. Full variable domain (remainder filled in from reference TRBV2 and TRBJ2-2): EPEVTQTPSHQVTQMGQEVILRCVPISNHLYFYWYRQILGQKVEFLVSFYNNEISEKSEIFDDQFSVERPDGSNFTLKIRSTKLEDSAMYFCASRQLRVNTGELFFGEGSRLTVL.

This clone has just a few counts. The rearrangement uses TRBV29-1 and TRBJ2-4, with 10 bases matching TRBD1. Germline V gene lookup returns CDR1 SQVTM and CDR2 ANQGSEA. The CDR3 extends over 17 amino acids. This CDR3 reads CRDAGTGVLITKNIQYF. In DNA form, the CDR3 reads TGCAGAGACGCCGGGACAGGGGTCCTGATTACCAAAAACATTCAGTACTTC.

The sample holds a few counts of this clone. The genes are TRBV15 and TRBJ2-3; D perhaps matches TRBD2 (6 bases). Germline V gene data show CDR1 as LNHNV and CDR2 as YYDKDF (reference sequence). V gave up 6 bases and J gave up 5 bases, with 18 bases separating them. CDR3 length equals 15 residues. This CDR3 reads CATSPVRERRDTQYF. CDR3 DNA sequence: TGTGCCACCAGTCCCGTCCGGGAGCGGAGAGATACGCAGTATTTT.